Listed below are T cell receptor beta chains from one sample, sequenced in a study of blood T cell repertoires in COVID-19. The protocol was immunoSEQ multiplex PCR, while the TCRdb copy is restricted to in-frame clones and leaves out a portion. The top ten clones hold around 17% of a sample with 130,000 or so clones, around 88% of them seen once. Sequences were obtained from peripheral blood. The receptors were sampled from a woman in her 50s who had recovered from COVID-19. CDR3s include the opening cysteine and the closing phenylalanine or tryptophan. D genes are given only for firm matches. Clone size appears in some rows only: once, few, many, or a class for an expanded clone.

J | size | V | D | length | DNA | CDR3
TRBJ2-5 | . | TRBV11-2 | . | 14 | TGTGCCAGCAGCCAGGATCGGGGTCAAGAGACCCAGTACTTC | CASSQDRGQETQYF
TRBJ1-5 | . | TRBV15 | . | 14 | TGTGCCACCAGCGTCAACAGGGTCAATCAGCCCCAGCATTTT | CATSVNRVNQPQHF
TRBJ1-3 | . | TRBV21-1 | . | 15 | TGTGCCAGCAGCAAAAGGACAGGGGCGGAAGACACCATATATTTT | CASSKRTGAEDTIYF
TRBJ1-2 | . | TRBV19 | . | 13 | TGTGCCAGTAGCGTAGGGGGTGGCTATGGCTACACCTTC | CASSVGGGYGYTF
TRBJ2-1 | . | TRBV7-9 | TRBD2 | 16 | TGTGCCAGCAGCAAACTGGTGACTAGCGGGATTCATGAGCAGTTCTTC | CASSKLVTSGIHEQFF
TRBJ2-7 | . | TRBV5-6 | . | 15 | TGTGCCAGCAGCCTCGGGGTGGACAGCTTCTACGAGCAGTACTTC | CASSLGVDSFYEQYF
TRBJ2-1 | once | TRBV7-2 | TRBD2 | 15 | TGTGCCAGCAGACTAGCGGCTAGCTCCTACAATGAGCAGTTCTTC | CASRLAASSYNEQFF
TRBJ2-7 | . | TRBV5-1 | . | 16 | TGCGCCAGCAGCCCCGCCCCGGCGGGATATGACTACGAGCAGTACTTC | CASSPAPAGYDYEQYF
TRBJ2-1 | . | TRBV5-1 | TRBD1 | 16 | TGCGCCAGCAGCGCTAACGCAGGGGGCTCCTACAATGAGCAGTTCTTC | CASSANAGGSYNEQFF
TRBJ1-1 | few | TRBV5-6 | . | 13 | TGTGCCAGCAGCTTGGCAGGGGACACTGAAGCTTTCTTT | CASSLAGDTEAFF
TRBJ2-1 | . | TRBV4-2 | TRBD2 | 20 | TGTGCCAGCAGCCAAGATTTTCGGAGCCCGGGACTAGCGGTCAGCTATGAGCAGTTCTTC | CASSQDFRSPGLAVSYEQFF
TRBJ2-3 | once | TRBV29-1 | TRBD2 | 14 | TGCAGCGCCCACTGGGACTATACCACAGATACGCAGTATTTT | CSAHWDYTTDTQYF
TRBJ1-6 | . | TRBV30 | . | 14 | TGTGCCTGGAAATTAACAGGGACGGATTCACCCCTCCACTTT | CAWKLTGTDSPLHF
TRBJ1-1 | . | TRBV5-1 | . | 11 | TGCGCCAGCAGCCCTAACACTGAAGCTTTCTTT | CASSPNTEAFF
TRBJ1-5 | . | TRBV4-1 | . | 17 | TGCGCCAGCAGCCAAGATGATTGGCGGCTTAGCAATCAGCCCCAGCATTTT | CASSQDDWRLSNQPQHF
TRBJ2-1 | . | TRBV7-6 | TRBD1 | 15 | TGTGCCAGCAGCCTATGGGACAGGGGGGGCAATGAGCAGTTCTTC | CASSLWDRGGNEQFF
TRBJ2-7 | . | TRBV12-3/TRBV12-4 | . | 12 | TGTGCCAGCAGTATAGAGAGATACGAGCAGTACTTC | CASSIERYEQYF
TRBJ1-2 | . | TRBV5-6 | TRBD1 | 13 | TGTGCCAGCAGCTTTGGACAGGGCCATGGCTACACCTTC | CASSFGQGHGYTF